This T cell receptor beta chain was sequenced for a study of blood T cell repertoires in COVID-19 (dated by TCRdb to 2018 to 2021). Regarding the complete study: Samples covering the acute and convalescent phases of COVID-19 were provided by collaborators in the United States, Italy and Spain. The prospective study material was composed of cDNA or gDNA derived from T cells, B-cell-depleted T cells, or PBMCs. The dataset comprised deeply sampled blood TCRbeta repertoires from subjects exposed to, actively infected with, or recovered from COVID-19. The repertoires were released in a freely available public database intended as a resource for research on the immune response to SARS-CoV-2. Samples were obtained from the ongoing ImmuneRACE study (first 160 participants) and from 1,254 subjects provided by 6 global collaborators. Sample metadata almost always included a de-identified subject ID, COVID-19 status, age in years and sex. Where available, HLA class I and class II types were taken from metadata supplied by the sample provider and were not determined by assay-based typing.

Overall study outcomes, separate from this receptor: Clinical and demographic metadata were provided uncurated, with the amount varying by source and participant.

Inclusive of the bounding cysteine and phenylalanine, the CDR3 is 14 residues long. Only the CDR3 DNA stays, 42 bases, in frame from base 1. The germline V gene (reference sequence) gives CDR1 as LNHDA and CDR2 as SQIVND. Deletion took 5 bases off V and 3 bases off J, with a span of 13 bases between the germline ends. Each collaborating institution followed its own protocols to collect whole blood in K2EDTA tubes. For TCRbeta analysis, collaborators shipped samples in one of three forms: frozen whole blood, isolated PBMCs, or DNA extracted from either of those sample types. As for this clone: Its antigen is currently not known. Per-nucleotide qualities are absent, and no much larger clonotype sits a single base away.

TCRbeta CDR3 regions were amplified from genomic DNA using the immunoSEQ Assay, a bias-controlled multiplex PCR. Under the source paper's analysis protocol: Nucleated cell counts per sample were estimated from amplification of reference gene primers within the assay. To quantify the absolute abundance of each unique TCRbeta CDR3 rearrangement, sequence reads were collapsed and filtered. For each sample, productive Simpson clonality was calculated as the square root of Simpson's diversity index across productive rearrangements. Here the immuneACCESS table is served through TCRdb, limited to in-frame sequences with V and J called. Missing clones are a known gap in these copies; in checked studies unresolved V genes cover under half, and the rest lacks a known reason. That table gives V, J and clone size, and the DNA gave D and trimming. Recorded for this sample are around 120,000 clones; 88% of them occurred a single time. More than 1.5% of the sample is held by the ten biggest clonotypes.

The sample taken for sequencing was peripheral blood. The sequence joins TRBV19 to TRBJ2-5; tentative D gene TRBD1, with 6 bases matching. This TCR derives from a human donor in a cohort sampled during active COVID-19. The CDR3 in this case is CASSPPGTKETQYF. At the DNA level, the sequence is TGTGCCAGTAGTCCCCCCGGGACAAAAGAGACCCAGTACTTC.